The sequence of this TCR beta chain was determined in a study of T cells in Graves' hyperthyroidism and ophthalmopathy. General study results and limits: Blood also contained most expanded thyroid clonotypes above 0.001. Median prediction lead before ophthalmopathy onset was 6.5 months with the model.

Amplification targeted TCR beta CDR3 regions from RNA transcripts. Primed by the HTBI set, a first-round RT-PCR was run on the TCR CDR3. TCRdb re-derived calls from the multiplex PCR reads in MiXCR, one entry per CDR3 protein. The sample has more than 300,000 distinct CDR3 sequences, roughly 14% seen once. This clonotype appeared many times. Its specificity is unknown. A Clinical Activity Score of at least 3, a NOSPECS grade of at least 4 and a duration under 3 months were recorded in the ophthalmopathy patients. Looked up from germline, CDR1 is LGHNA and CDR2 is YNFKEQ. Trimming removed 0 bases from V and 7 bases from J; junction bases left unmatched: 4. The CDR3 has 15 amino acids.

The V and J genes are TRBV4-2 and TRBJ2-1; the match to TRBD1 covers 9 bases. This sequence originates from a woman aged 25 to 39 with Graves' ophthalmopathy. The sequenced material came from blood. In DNA, the CDR3 is TGTGCCAGCAGCCAAGATGTGGGACAGGGAAATGAGCAGTTCTTC. Translated: CASSQDVGQGNEQFF.